Below are 7 T cell receptor beta chains sequenced from a single sample in a study of T-cell reconstitution after alpha-beta-depleted transplantation in children. Unique molecular identifiers were incorporated into the prepared TCRbeta library. TCRdb itself ran the PCR reads through MiXCR, one entry per CDR3 protein. The top ten clones hold about 28% of a sample with about 980,000 distinct CDR3 sequences, about 26% of them seen once. Sequencing was performed on PBMCs, mostly from graft donor cells, taken 360 days after TCRalphabeta/CD19-depleted stem cell transplant. Every receptor here comes from a boy under two years old who had a stem cell transplant for SCID, so the T cells may come from the graft donor.

J is TRBJ2-7 and V is TRBV5-6; TRBD1 matches 9 bases. The CDR3 has 16 residues. Germline values: CDR1 SGHDT, CDR2 YYEEEE. With 4 bases clipped from V and 5 bases from J, the junction kept 13 bases outside the gene matches. The CDR3 region is CASSMTPGQGLHEQYF. CDR3 in DNA: TGTGCCAGCAGCATGACCCCGGGACAGGGCCTCCACGAGCAGTACTTC. The full variable domain, its missing parts supplied by reference TRBV5-6 and TRBJ2-7, is DAGVTQSPTHLIKTRGQQVTLRCSPKSGHDTVSWYQQALGQGPQFIFQYYEEEERQRGNFPDRFSGHQFPNYSSELNVNALLLGDSALYLCASSMTPGQGLHEQYFGPGTRLTVT.

This clonotype occurred once. This chain joins TRBV2 and TRBJ1-6, with 8 bases aligning to TRBD1. The germline gives CDR1 SNHLY, CDR2 FYNNEI. The V and J ends lost 4 bases and 7 bases, in that order; junction bases with no gene match: 9. This CDR3 has 16 residues. CDR3 in DNA: TGTGCCAGCAGTGTCGACCGACAGGGGAACAATTCACCCCTCCACTTT. Its translation is CASSVDRQGNNSPLHF.

The V call is TRBV5-1, the J call TRBJ2-1, with a weak D call TRBD2 (5 bases). V was trimmed by 1 base and J by 9 bases, leaving 14 bases between them. The CDR3 consists of 14 residues. Germline V gene sequence: CDR1 SGHRS, CDR2 YFSETQ. The CDR3 is CASSLSASPLEQFF. The CDR3 coding sequence is TGCGCCAGCAGCTTGAGCGCTAGCCCCCTTGAGCAGTTCTTC.

This clonotype occurred a few times. V usage is TRBV6-1 and J usage is TRBJ1-1; tentative D call: TRBD1 (6 bases). The germline CDR1 and CDR2 sequences are MNHNS and SASEGT. V lost 4 bases to trimming and J lost 6 bases, with 24 bases between them. This CDR3 region has 17 residues. The CDR3 nucleotides are TGTGCCAGCAGTGGCCTCCGAACGGGGGGCAGCAACGCTGAAGCTTTCTTT. This codes for CASSGLRTGGSNAEAFF.

The chain carries TRBV20-1 and TRBJ1-5, with 8 bases lining up with TRBD1. The germline V gene has CDR1 DFQATT and CDR2 SNEGSKA (reference sequence). Trimming cost V 7 bases and J 0 bases; bases outside gene matches: 5. There are 14 residues in the CDR3. Written as DNA, the CDR3 is TGCAGTGTTCAGGGGGCATATAGCAATCAGCCCCAGCATTTT. Protein sequence: CSVQGAYSNQPQHF.

This clonotype was seen just once. V is TRBV6-1 and J is TRBJ2-7, with 10 nucleotides matching TRBD1. The junction had 12 bases not matched to a gene; V was cut back by 6 bases and J by 7 bases. CDR1 is MNHNS, CDR2 SASEGT, per germline. CDR3 length: 15 amino acids. CDR3 nucleotide sequence: TGTGCCAGCAGATCCCGACAGGGGGCGGTGAGGGAGCAGTACTTC. Its translation: CASRSRQGAVREQYF.

This clonotype was seen just once. The chain uses TRBV28 and TRBJ2-2; 9 bases are a match to TRBD2. This CDR3 contains 17 residues. Trimming removed 4 bases from V and 4 bases from J; junction bases left unmatched: 10. In germline, CDR1 is MDHEN, CDR2 SYDVKM. In DNA form, the CDR3 reads TGTGCCAGCAGTTCCCGGGTAGCGGGGGACTTCACCGGGGAGCTGTTTTTT. Its translation: CASSSRVAGDFTGELFF.